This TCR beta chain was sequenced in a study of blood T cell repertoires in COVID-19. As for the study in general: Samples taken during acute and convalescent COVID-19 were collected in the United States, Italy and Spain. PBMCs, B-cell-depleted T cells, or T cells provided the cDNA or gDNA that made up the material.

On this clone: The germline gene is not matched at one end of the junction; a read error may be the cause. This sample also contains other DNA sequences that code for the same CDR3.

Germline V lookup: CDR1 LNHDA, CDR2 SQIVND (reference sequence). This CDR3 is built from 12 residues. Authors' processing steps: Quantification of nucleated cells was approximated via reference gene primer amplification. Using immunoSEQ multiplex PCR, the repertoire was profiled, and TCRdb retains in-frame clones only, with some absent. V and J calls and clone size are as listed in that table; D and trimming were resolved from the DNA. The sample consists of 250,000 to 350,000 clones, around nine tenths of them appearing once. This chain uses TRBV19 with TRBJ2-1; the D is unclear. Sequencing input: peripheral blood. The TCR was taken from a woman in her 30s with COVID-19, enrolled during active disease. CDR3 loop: CASSISFNEQFF. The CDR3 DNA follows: TGTGCCAGTAGTATTTCCTTCAATGAGCAGTTCTTC.